This paragraph covers one T cell receptor (beta chain) sequence. Its specificity is unknown. Assay used: immunoSEQ multiplex PCR; TCRdb lists only in-frame clones, some missing. The sample includes tens of thousands of clones, around four fifths of them seen just once. This specimen comes from a study of radiotherapy plus CTLA-4 blockade in lung cancer. Trimming took 1 base from V and 1 from J, leaving 13 bases between them. The CDR3 runs to 16 residues. Germline-derived CDR1 and CDR2 are SNHLY and FYNNEI. Study conclusions and caveats: Reports identified early blood T cell clone dynamics, with interferon-beta, as the best response predictor. Among blood TCR repertoires after radiotherapy plus ipilimumab, tumor-derived clones expanded.

The source of this sequence is a human donor with non-small cell lung cancer that progressed on radiotherapy plus ipilimumab. The source was peripheral blood, collected from a patient treated with radiotherapy plus ipilimumab. The rearrangement links TRBV2 to TRBJ1-2; a possible D gene is TRBD1 (5 bases). CDR3 sequence (DNA): TGTGCCAGCAGTGAAGGTGGTGGAGGGGATAACTATGGCTACACCTTC. This translates into CASSEGGGGDNYGYTF.